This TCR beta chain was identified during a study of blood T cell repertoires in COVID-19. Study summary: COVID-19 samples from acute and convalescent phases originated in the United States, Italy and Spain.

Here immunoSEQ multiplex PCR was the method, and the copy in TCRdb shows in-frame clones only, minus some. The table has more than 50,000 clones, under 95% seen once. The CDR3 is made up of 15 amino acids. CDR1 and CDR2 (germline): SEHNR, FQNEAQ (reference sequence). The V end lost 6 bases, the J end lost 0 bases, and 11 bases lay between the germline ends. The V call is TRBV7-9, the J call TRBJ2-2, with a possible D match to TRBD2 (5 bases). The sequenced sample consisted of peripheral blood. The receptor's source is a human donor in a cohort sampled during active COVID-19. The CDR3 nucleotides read TGTGCCAGCAGGCTACTAGGATCGAACACCGGGGAGCTGTTTTTT. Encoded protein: CASRLLGSNTGELFF.